The rows below give T cell receptor beta chains drawn from one sample of a study of cytomegalovirus exposure and HLA in healthy donors. The table came from immunoSEQ multiplex PCR; TCRdb's copy has only in-frame clones and leaves some out. Here the sample spans 90,000 to 110,000 clones, over 70% being singletons. The sample comprised PBMCs. The receptors originated from a woman aged 35 to 49 in good health and CMV-seropositive. Each CDR3 is given with its conserved first and last residue. Each record gives: D gene, J gene, clone size, CDR3 length, V gene, CDR3 DNA, CDR3 protein. The D gene is left open where the match is weak. Part of the rows lack a size; the others show once, few, many or a class for expanded clones.

-,TRBJ1-5,-,14,TRBV7-2,TGTGCCAGCAGCTTAGCAGGGGGTGGTCAGCCCCAGCATTTT,CASSLAGGGQPQHF
-,TRBJ2-1,-,14,TRBV6-5,TGTGCCACCACCGACCCAGATTCTAGCAATGAGCAGTTCTTC,CATTDPDSSNEQFF
-,TRBJ1-4,-,17,TRBV19,TGTGCCAGTAGTATTAGAGGGCAACGACAGGAGGATGAAAAACTGTTTTTT,CASSIRGQRQEDEKLFF
-,TRBJ2-5,-,14,TRBV11-3,TGTGCCAGCAGCTTAGATGGCAGCCAAGAGACCCAGTACTTC,CASSLDGSQETQYF
-,TRBJ1-1,-,14,TRBV6-5,TGTGCCAGCAGTTCGCCGGGGGTTAGGGATGAAGCTTTCTTT,CASSSPGVRDEAFF
-,TRBJ2-1,once,13,TRBV7-3,TGTGCCAGCAGCCTGGACACATACAATGAGCAGTTCTTC,CASSLDTYNEQFF
-,TRBJ2-3,once,14,TRBV7-6,TGTGCCAGCAGCTTAGGAAGTGGAGTGGCCATCCAGTATTTT,CASSLGSGVAIQYF
TRBD2,TRBJ2-3,few,17,TRBV4-1,TGCGCCAGCAGCCAAGATGGACTAGCGGGGGTGGCAGATACGCAGTATTTT,CASSQDGLAGVADTQYF
TRBD1,TRBJ1-1,-,16,TRBV4-3,TGCGCCAGCAGCCGAAAAAGGGACAGGCCGAACACTGAAGCTTTCTTT,CASSRKRDRPNTEAFF
TRBD2,TRBJ2-7,-,15,TRBV5-4,TGTGCCAGCAGACCTTTCGGCGGGGGTTCCTACGAGCAGTACTTC,CASRPFGGGSYEQYF
-,TRBJ2-3,-,15,TRBV18,TGTGCCAGCTCACCACCGGGCGGGGTGCCAGATACGCAGTATTTT,CASSPPGGVPDTQYF
-,TRBJ1-6,few,16,TRBV5-3,TGTGCCAGAAGCTTGGCGAAAGGGAGGGCAGATTCACCCCTCCACTTT,CARSLAKGRADSPLHF
TRBD1,TRBJ2-7,-,15,TRBV4-2,TGTGCCAGCAGCCAAGACACAGGGGGTTCCTACGAGCAGTACTTC,CASSQDTGGSYEQYF
-,TRBJ1-5,-,12,TRBV6-6,TGTGCCAGCAGTTACCCCTATCAGCCCCAGCATTTT,CASSYPYQPQHF
TRBD2,TRBJ2-3,few,16,TRBV6-5,TGTGCCAGCAGTTACTCGCCGGGGGGGGGCACAGATACGCAGTATTTT,CASSYSPGGGTDTQYF
-,TRBJ2-7,once,15,TRBV11-2,TGTGCCAGCAGCTTACTCAAGACAGGTTCTTACGAGCAGTACTTC,CASSLLKTGSYEQYF
-,TRBJ1-2,-,15,TRBV4-3,TGCGCCAGCAGCCAAGAGCCACACCTGAACTATGGCTACACCTTC,CASSQEPHLNYGYTF
-,TRBJ1-6,-,16,TRBV14,TGTGCCAGCAGGACTTCCGGGGGGGGGCCTAATTCACCCCTCCACTTT,CASRTSGGGPNSPLHF
-,TRBJ1-2,-,15,TRBV19,TGTGCCAGTAGTCTCATTCGTGGAGGTTCCTATGGCTACACCTTC,CASSLIRGGSYGYTF
-,TRBJ1-4,-,15,TRBV28,TGTGCCAGCAGTTCAGTACAGGGACTAAATGAAAAACTGTTTTTT,CASSSVQGLNEKLFF
TRBD2,TRBJ2-2,-,16,TRBV11-3,TGTGCCAGCAGCTTTAGCGGGAGGGCCCTCGCCGGGGAGCTGTTTTTT,CASSFSGRALAGELFF
-,TRBJ2-5,-,16,TRBV4-1,TGCGCCAGCAGCCAAGCCCAAGGGGGATTCCAAGAGACCCAGTACTTC,CASSQAQGGFQETQYF
-,TRBJ2-7,once,14,TRBV14,TGTGCCAGCAGCCAAGAATCCTTCATCCACGAGCAGTACTTC,CASSQESFIHEQYF
-,TRBJ1-2,-,16,TRBV4-3,TGCGCCAGCAGCCCTCACTCGGGGGTGGCGGACTATGGCTACACCTTC,CASSPHSGVADYGYTF
TRBD2,TRBJ2-2,-,17,TRBV4-1,TGCGCCAGCAGCCAAGAAGGACTAGCCCCGAACACCGGGGAGCTGTTTTTT,CASSQEGLAPNTGELFF
-,TRBJ1-2,few,13,TRBV28,TGTGCCAGCACCTCGGGGGGAGGCTATGGCTACACCTTC,CASTSGGGYGYTF
-,TRBJ2-4,-,16,TRBV11-2,TGTGCCAGCGCTTTAGATATATACCCCCCAGGTAGCATTCAGTACTTC,CASALDIYPPGSIQYF
-,TRBJ2-7,-,14,TRBV10-3,TGTGCCATCAGTGAGACCCAGGGTGAAGGCGAGCAGTACTTC,CAISETQGEGEQYF
TRBD2,TRBJ2-2,-,15,TRBV4-3,TGCGCCAGCAGCAAAGGACTAGCGTTAGCCGGGGAGCTGTTTTTT,CASSKGLALAGELFF
-,TRBJ2-1,-,16,TRBV9,TGTGCCAGCAGCGTAGTGTGGCAAGTATCCTACAATGAGCAGTTCTTC,CASSVVWQVSYNEQFF
TRBD1,TRBJ1-1,-,16,TRBV7-8,TGTGCCAGCAGCCCTACTATGGGACAGGGGATCACTGAAGCTTTCTTT,CASSPTMGQGITEAFF
TRBD1,TRBJ2-2,-,16,TRBV6-6,TGTGCCAGCAGTTACTCGGACAGGGCGTTCACCGGGGAGCTGTTTTTT,CASSYSDRAFTGELFF
TRBD1,TRBJ2-7,-,14,TRBV28,TGTGCCAGCAGTGCCGGGACAGCAGATAAAAAGCAGTACTTC,CASSAGTADKKQYF
TRBD1,TRBJ1-1,once,14,TRBV6-1,TGTGCCAGCGGAGAACGACAGGGATCGGGATGGGCTTTCTTT,CASGERQGSGWAFF
TRBD1,TRBJ2-1,-,17,TRBV4-1,TGCGCCAGCAGCGTCCGGGACAGGGGGCTTGGCTACAATGAGCAGTTCTTC,CASSVRDRGLGYNEQFF